This T cell receptor beta chain came from a study of cytomegalovirus exposure and HLA in healthy donors. Study-wide findings and caveats: While the bulk of TCR sequences proved rare, some public TCRs turned up in many donors. The study flagged about 150 TCR beta chains as cytomegalovirus-associated.

This CDR3 is built from 13 residues. Germline lookup yields CDR1 KGHSH and CDR2 LQKENI. V was cut by 2 bases and J by 5 bases, with 9 bases left in between. This table comes from immunoSEQ multiplex PCR, and its TCRdb copy is limited to in-frame clones, with some not included. The table lists 130,000 to 150,000 clones, approximately 86% of them singletons. This clone was detected only once. What it binds is unknown. The rearrangement links TRBV18 to TRBJ2-5; D remains unclear. The receptor was isolated from a young woman in good health and CMV-seropositive. The sequencing input was PBMCs. CDR3 region: CASSPGSRETQYF. DNA of the CDR3: TGTGCCAGCTCACCAGGGTCGAGGGAGACCCAGTACTTC.